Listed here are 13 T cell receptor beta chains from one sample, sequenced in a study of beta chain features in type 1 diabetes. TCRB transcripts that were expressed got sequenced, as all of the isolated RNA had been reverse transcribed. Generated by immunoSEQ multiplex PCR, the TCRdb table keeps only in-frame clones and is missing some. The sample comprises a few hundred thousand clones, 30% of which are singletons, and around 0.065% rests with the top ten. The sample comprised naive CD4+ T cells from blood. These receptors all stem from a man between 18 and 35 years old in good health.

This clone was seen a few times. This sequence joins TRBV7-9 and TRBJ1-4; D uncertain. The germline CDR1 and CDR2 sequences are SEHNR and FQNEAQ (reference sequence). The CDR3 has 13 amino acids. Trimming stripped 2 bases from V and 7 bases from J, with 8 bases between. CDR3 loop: CASSLIGPEKLFF. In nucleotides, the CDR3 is TGTGCCAGCAGCTTAATCGGGCCTGAAAAACTGTTTTTT. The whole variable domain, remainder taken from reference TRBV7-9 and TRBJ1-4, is DTGVSQNPRHKITKRGQNVTFRCDPISEHNRLYWYRQTLGQGPEFLTYFQNEAQLEKSRLLSDRFSAERPKGSFSTLEIQRTEQGDSAMYLCASSLIGPEKLFFGSGTQLSVL.

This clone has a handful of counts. The CDR3 sequence is CSAIAGTGRFEQYF. CDR3 DNA sequence: TGCAGCGCCATCGCCGGGACGGGGCGGTTCGAGCAGTACTTC. This rearrangement joins TRBV29-1 to TRBJ2-7, with D possibly called TRBD1 or TRBD2 (5 bases each). This CDR3 comprises 14 residues. In germline, CDR1 is SQVTM, CDR2 ANQGSEA. V gave up 7 bases and J gave up 6 bases, with 22 bases separating them.

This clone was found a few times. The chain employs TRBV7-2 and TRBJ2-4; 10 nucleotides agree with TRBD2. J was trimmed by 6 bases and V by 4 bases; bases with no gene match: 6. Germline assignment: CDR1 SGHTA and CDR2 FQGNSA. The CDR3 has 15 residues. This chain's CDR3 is CASSYLAGVANIQYF. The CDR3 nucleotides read TGTGCCAGCAGCTACCTAGCGGGAGTAGCAAACATTCAGTACTTC.

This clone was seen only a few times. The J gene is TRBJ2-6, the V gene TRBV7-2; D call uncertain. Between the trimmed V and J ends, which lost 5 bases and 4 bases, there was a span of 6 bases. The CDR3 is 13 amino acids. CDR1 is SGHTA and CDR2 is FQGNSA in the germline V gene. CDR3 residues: CASSIRGANVLTF. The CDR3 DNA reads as TGTGCCAGCAGCATTCGGGGGGCCAACGTCCTGACTTTC.

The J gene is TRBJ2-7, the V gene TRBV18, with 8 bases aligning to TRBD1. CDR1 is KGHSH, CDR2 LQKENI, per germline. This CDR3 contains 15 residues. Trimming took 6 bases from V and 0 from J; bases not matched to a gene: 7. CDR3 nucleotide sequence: TGTGCCAGCTCCTACGCCGGGACAGGCTCCTACGAGCAGTACTTC. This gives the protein CASSYAGTGSYEQYF.

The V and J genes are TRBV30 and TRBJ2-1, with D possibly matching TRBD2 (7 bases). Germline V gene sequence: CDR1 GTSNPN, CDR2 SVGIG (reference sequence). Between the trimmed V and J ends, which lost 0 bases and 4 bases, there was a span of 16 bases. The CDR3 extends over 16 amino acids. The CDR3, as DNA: TGTGCCTGGAGTGTACGAGGGGGGGCCCTTTACAATGAGCAGTTCTTC. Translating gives CAWSVRGGALYNEQFF. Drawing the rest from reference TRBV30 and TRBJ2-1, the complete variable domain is SQTIHQWPATLVQPVGSPLSLECTVEGTSNPNLYWYRQAAGRGLQLLFYSVGIGQISSEVPQNLSASRPQDRQFILSSKKLLLSDSGFYLCAWSVRGGALYNEQFFGPGTRLTVL.

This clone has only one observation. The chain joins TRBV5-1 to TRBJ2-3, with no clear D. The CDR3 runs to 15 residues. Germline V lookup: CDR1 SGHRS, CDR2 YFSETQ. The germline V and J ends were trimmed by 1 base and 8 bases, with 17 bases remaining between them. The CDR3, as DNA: TGCGCCAGCAGCTTGTCCGCCGCTACCCAGTTTACGCAGTATTTT. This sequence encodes CASSLSAATQFTQYF.

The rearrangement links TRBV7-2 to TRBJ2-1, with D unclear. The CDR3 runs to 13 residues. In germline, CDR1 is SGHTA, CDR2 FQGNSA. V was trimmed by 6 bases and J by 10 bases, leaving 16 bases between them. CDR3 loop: CASSSASSIEQFF. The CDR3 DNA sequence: TGTGCCAGCAGTTCGGCGAGCTCTATCGAGCAGTTCTTC.

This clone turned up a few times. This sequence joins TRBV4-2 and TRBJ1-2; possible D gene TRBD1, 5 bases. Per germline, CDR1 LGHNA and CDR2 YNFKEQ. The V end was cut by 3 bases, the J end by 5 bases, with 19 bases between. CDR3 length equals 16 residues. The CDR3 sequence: CASSQSSQGGSYGYTF. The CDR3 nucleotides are TGTGCCAGCAGCCAGTCGAGCCAGGGAGGGTCATATGGCTACACCTTC.

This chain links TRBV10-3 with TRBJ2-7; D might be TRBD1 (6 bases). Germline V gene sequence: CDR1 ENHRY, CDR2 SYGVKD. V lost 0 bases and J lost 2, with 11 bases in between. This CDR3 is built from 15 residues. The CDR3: CAISESRGTTYEQYF. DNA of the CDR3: TGTGCCATCAGTGAGTCTAGAGGGACAACCTACGAGCAGTACTTC.

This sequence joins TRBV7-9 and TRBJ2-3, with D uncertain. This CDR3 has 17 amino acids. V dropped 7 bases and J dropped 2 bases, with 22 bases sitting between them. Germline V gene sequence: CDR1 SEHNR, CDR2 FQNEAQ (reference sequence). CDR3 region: CASTSPQLGNPTDTQYF. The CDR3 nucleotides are TGTGCCAGCACCTCCCCTCAATTGGGGAACCCCACAGATACGCAGTATTTT.

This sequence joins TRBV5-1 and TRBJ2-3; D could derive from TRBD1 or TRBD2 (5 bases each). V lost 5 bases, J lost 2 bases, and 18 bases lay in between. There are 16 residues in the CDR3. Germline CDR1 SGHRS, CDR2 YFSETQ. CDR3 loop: CASSLGSGPNTDTQYF. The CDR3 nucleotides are TGCGCCAGCAGTCTGGGTTCGGGACCCAACACAGATACGCAGTATTTT.

The CDR3 protein is CASSVSGRNYGYTF. CDR3 DNA: TGTGCCAGCAGCGTATCGGGACGGAACTATGGCTACACCTTC. The rearrangement joins TRBV7-9 to TRBJ1-2; perhaps TRBD1 as D (5 bases). Trimming took off 5 bases at V and 2 bases at J, with 12 bases between the two ends. Germline V gives CDR1 SEHNR, CDR2 FQNEAQ (reference sequence). This CDR3 contains 14 residues. Looking up the rest from reference TRBV7-9 and TRBJ1-2 gives the full variable domain: DTGVSQNPRHKITKRGQNVTFRCDPISEHNRLYWYRQTLGQGPEFLTYFQNEAQLEKSRLLSDRFSAERPKGSFSTLEIQRTEQGDSAMYLCASSVSGRNYGYTFGSGTRLTVV.